This TCR beta chain was observed in a study of blood T cell repertoires in COVID-19. Study at large: The samples span acute and convalescent COVID-19 from the United States, Italy and Spain. T cells, B-cell-depleted T cells, or PBMCs provided the cDNA or gDNA that served as material.

In the original workflow: Amplified reference gene primers provided the basis for estimating nucleated cell counts. The assay was immunoSEQ multiplex PCR, and TCRdb's table has in-frame clones only and misses some. Clone size and the V and J calls come from that table; the DNA yielded D and trimming. The table shows tens of thousands of clones, with 76% occurring only once. V was pared by 6 bases and J by 6 bases, with 12 bases of the junction left unmatched. The germline gives CDR1 SQVTM, CDR2 ANQGSEA. The CDR3 totals 15 residues. Sequencing input: peripheral blood. The V gene is TRBV29-1, the J gene TRBJ2-1; 9 bases align to TRBD1. The clonotype originates from a woman over 75 with acute or convalescent COVID-19. CDR3 amino acids: CSVCDTGGASNEQFF. CDR3 nucleotides: TGCAGCGTCTGTGACACAGGGGGCGCGTCCAATGAGCAGTTCTTC.